Each of the 8 T cell receptor beta chains below was sequenced from the same sample in a study of blood T cell repertoires in COVID-19. The data were produced by immunoSEQ multiplex PCR, yet TCRdb's version contains in-frame clones alone and is incomplete. This table has 100,000 to 120,000 clones, about 90% appearing once. Sequencing was carried out using peripheral blood. These receptors came from a woman between 45 and 60 years old with acute or convalescent COVID-19.

This clone occurred a few times. J is TRBJ1-3 and V is TRBV2; a weak D match, TRBD1 (6 bases). This CDR3 spans 18 amino acids. V lost 3 bases, J lost 0 bases, and 18 bases lay in between. Germline lookup yields CDR1 SNHLY and CDR2 FYNNEI. The CDR3 DNA reads as TGTGCCAGCAGTGACAGTTTCGGCAGGGGCCACTCTGGAAACACCATATATTTT. It codes for CASSDSFGRGHSGNTIYF.

The V call is TRBV9, the J call TRBJ2-1; 9 bases are a match to TRBD2. The CDR3 runs 16 residues. Per germline, CDR1 SGDLS and CDR2 YYNGEE. The trim removed 5 bases at V and 0 bases at J, leaving 6 bases unmatched. CDR3 residues: CASSPSGDLSYNEQFF. The DNA for the CDR3 is TGTGCCAGCAGTCCTAGCGGGGACCTCTCCTACAATGAGCAGTTCTTC.

The gene calls are TRBV29-1 and TRBJ1-4, with D hard to call. V lost 6 bases and J lost 7, with 12 bases in between. Looked up from germline, CDR1 is SQVTM and CDR2 is ANQGSEA. The length of the CDR3 is 12 residues. CDR3 sequence (DNA): TGCAGCGTCGCCTCAAGCCCTGAAAAACTGTTTTTT. This sequence encodes CSVASSPEKLFF.

The V call is TRBV7-8, the J call TRBJ2-1; 10 bases line up with TRBD2. J gave up 0 bases and V 3 bases, and 11 bases lay outside the gene matches. This CDR3 has 19 residues. Germline CDR1 and CDR2: SGHVS and FQNEAQ. The CDR3 region has the DNA TGTGCCAGCAGCTTCCCCCTAGCGGGAGAGGGGGGCTCCTACAATGAGCAGTTCTTC. This encodes CASSFPLAGEGGSYNEQFF.

The V and J genes are TRBV5-1 and TRBJ1-1; 10 bases fit TRBD1. From germline, CDR1 is SGHRS and CDR2 YFSETQ. V shed 7 bases, J shed 1 base, and the junction held 7 bases outside the gene matches. The CDR3 runs 15 residues. DNA of the CDR3: TGCGCCAGCGACCCGACAGGGGGCGGGAACACTGAAGCTTTCTTT. Encoded protein: CASDPTGGGNTEAFF.

V gene TRBV19 combines with J gene TRBJ1-5; D unresolved. This CDR3 is built from 13 residues. Trimming pared 4 bases from V and 3 bases from J, leaving 7 bases between. Germline values: CDR1 LNHDA, CDR2 SQIVND (reference sequence). This chain's CDR3 is CASSSSHNQPQHF. DNA for the CDR3: TGTGCCAGTAGTAGTAGCCACAATCAGCCCCAGCATTTT. The full variable domain, in which reference TRBV19 and TRBJ1-5 provide the parts outside the CDR3, is DGGITQSPKYLFRKEGQNVTLSCEQNLNHDAMYWYRQDPGQGLRLIYYSQIVNDFQKGDIAEGYSVSREKKESFPLTVTSAQKNPTAFYLCASSSSHNQPQHFGDGTRLSIL.

The CDR3 loop reads CASSLASGGYEQYF. The CDR3 DNA follows: TGCGCCAGCAGCCTTGCTAGCGGGGGATACGAGCAGTACTTC. V gene TRBV5-1 combines with J gene TRBJ2-7, with TRBD2 matching 10 bases. The germline gives CDR1 SGHRS, CDR2 YFSETQ. V dropped 4 bases and J dropped 4; count of bases not matched to a gene: 5. This CDR3 spans 14 amino acids.

This clone was detected only once. V is TRBV7-2 and J is TRBJ2-3, with TRBD2 identical over 11 bases. J was trimmed by 2 bases and V by 4 bases; bases with no gene match: 8. The CDR3 is 17 residues long. Germline loops: CDR1 SGHTA, CDR2 FQGNSA. CDR3 sequence (DNA): TGTGCCAGCAGCTCTTGGCGGACTAGCGGGTTCACAGATACGCAGTATTTT. Translated: CASSSWRTSGFTDTQYF.